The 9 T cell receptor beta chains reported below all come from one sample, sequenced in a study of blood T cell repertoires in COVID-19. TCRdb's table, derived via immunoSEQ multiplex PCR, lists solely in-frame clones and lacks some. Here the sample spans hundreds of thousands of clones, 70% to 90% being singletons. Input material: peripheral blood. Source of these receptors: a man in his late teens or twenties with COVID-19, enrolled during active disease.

The CDR3 DNA sequence: TGTGCCAGCAGTAGGGGTAAGGGGTCTGGGGCCAACGTCCTGACTTTC. It codes for CASSRGKGSGANVLTF. The V call is TRBV27, the J call TRBJ2-6; a possible D gene is TRBD1 (5 bases). V lost 5 bases and J lost 1, with 12 bases in between. Germline V gene sequence: CDR1 MNHEY, CDR2 SMNVEV (reference sequence). The CDR3 contains 16 residues.

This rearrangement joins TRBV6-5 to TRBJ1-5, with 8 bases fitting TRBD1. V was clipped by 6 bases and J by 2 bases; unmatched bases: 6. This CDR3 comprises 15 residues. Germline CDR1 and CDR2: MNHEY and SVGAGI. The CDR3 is CASRVDRGGNQPQHF. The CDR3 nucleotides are TGTGCCAGCAGGGTCGACAGGGGTGGCAATCAGCCCCAGCATTTT.

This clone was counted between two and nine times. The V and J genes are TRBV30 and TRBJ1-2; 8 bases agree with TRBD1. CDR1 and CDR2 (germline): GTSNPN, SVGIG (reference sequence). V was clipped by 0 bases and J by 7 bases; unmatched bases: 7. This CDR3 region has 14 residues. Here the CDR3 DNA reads TGTGCCTGGAGTGTGGGCAGGGGGCAACTTGGCTACACCTTC. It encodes CAWSVGRGQLGYTF.

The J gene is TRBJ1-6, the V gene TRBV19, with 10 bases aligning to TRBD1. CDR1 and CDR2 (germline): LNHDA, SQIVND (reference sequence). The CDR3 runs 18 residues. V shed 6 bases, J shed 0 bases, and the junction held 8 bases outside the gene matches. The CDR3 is CASSSGQGLSSYNSPLHF. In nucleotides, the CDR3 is TGTGCCAGTAGCTCGGGACAGGGGCTCAGCTCCTATAATTCACCCCTCCACTTT.

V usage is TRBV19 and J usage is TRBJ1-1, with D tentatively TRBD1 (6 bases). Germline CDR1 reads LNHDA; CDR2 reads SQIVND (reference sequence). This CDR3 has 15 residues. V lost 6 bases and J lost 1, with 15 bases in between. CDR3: CASSEQGKGNTEAFF. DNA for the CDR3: TGTGCCAGTAGCGAACAGGGTAAGGGGAACACTGAAGCTTTCTTT.

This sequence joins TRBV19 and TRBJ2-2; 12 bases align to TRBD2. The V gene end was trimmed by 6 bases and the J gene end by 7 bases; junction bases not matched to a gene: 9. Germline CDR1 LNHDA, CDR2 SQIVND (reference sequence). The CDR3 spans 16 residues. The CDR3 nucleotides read TGTGCCAGTAGCCAACTAGCGGGGGGAATCGGCGGGGAGCTGTTTTTT. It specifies CASSQLAGGIGGELFF.

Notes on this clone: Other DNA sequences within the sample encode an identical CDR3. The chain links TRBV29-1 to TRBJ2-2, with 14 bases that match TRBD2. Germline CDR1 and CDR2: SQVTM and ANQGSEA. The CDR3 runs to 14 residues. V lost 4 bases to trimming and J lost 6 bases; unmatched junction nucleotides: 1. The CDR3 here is CSVGGLAGAGELFF. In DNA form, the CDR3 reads TGCAGCGTTGGGGGACTAGCGGGGGCCGGGGAGCTGTTTTTT.

The CDR3 protein is CASNRDPGQETQYF. CDR3 in DNA: TGTGCCAGCAACAGGGACCCGGGCCAAGAGACCCAGTACTTC. The genes are TRBV6-5 and TRBJ2-5; tentative D call: TRBD1 (6 bases). V dropped 7 bases and J dropped 1 base, with 13 bases sitting between them. CDR3 length: 14 residues. Germline V gives CDR1 MNHEY, CDR2 SVGAGI.

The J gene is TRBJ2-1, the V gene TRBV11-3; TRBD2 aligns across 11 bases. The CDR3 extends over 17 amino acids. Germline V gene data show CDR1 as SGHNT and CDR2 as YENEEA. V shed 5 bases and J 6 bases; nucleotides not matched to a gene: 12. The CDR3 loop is CASSPRLAGSVRNEQFF. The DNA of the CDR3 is TGTGCCAGCAGCCCCCGACTAGCGGGAAGTGTTCGCAATGAGCAGTTCTTC.